The clone carrying this T cell receptor beta chain was observed many times. Specified time point: patch test 1, 2 weeks after DPC sensitization. As to treatment: therapeutic diphenylcyclopropenone sensitization with weekly scalp DPC. Individual cDNA molecules received unique molecular identifiers in the library. Authors' methods: Sampled TCR counts reached a median of around 94,000 per sample, with values ranging from about 23,224 to 690,600. TCRdb used MiXCR to reprocess the RACE reads, holding one entry per CDR3 protein. TCRdb assigned the V and J calls; the authors' analysis was not used. The profile shows 370,000 or so distinct CDR3 sequences, more than 4.5% of them singletons. Unmatched junction bases numbered 10, after V lost 5 bases and J lost 2 bases. This CDR3 region has 15 residues. Germline V gives CDR1 SGHDT, CDR2 YYEEEE. The data belong to a study of human T cells and chemical hapten exposure. Across the whole study: An approximately 2 cm by approximately 2 cm inner upper arm patch received 2% DPC for sensitization. Women made up most patients, who had alopecia areata, totalis or universalis.

The J gene is TRBJ2-7, the V gene TRBV5-6; 7 bases align to TRBD1. The TCR was taken from a woman between 50 and 59 years old with alopecia areata. Some clones in this sample may be carry-over from other donors' samples. The source was whole blood, collected in connection with sensitization to the hapten diphenylcyclopropenone (DPC). The CDR3, as DNA: TGTGCCAGCAGTCCTGACAGGGTAATCGCCTACGAGCAGTACTTC. Translation gives CASSPDRVIAYEQYF.